Listed below are T cell receptor beta chains from one sample, sequenced in a study of cytomegalovirus exposure and HLA in healthy donors. TCRdb's table, derived via immunoSEQ multiplex PCR, lists solely in-frame clones and lacks some. The table has 140,000 to 150,000 clones, roughly three fifths seen once. Source material: PBMCs. All receptors derive from a woman aged 55-69 years in good health and CMV-seronegative. Both conserved end residues are part of each CDR3. The order of the fields is clone size, D gene, V gene, J gene, CDR3 protein, CDR3 DNA. D genes are given only for firm matches. Some rows have no size entry. The others give once, few or many, or a class for an expanded clone.

abundance: -
d_gene: TRBD1
v_gene: TRBV6-1
j_gene: TRBJ2-1
CDR3aa: CASSEQGVIYNEQFF
CDR3nt: TGTGCCAGCAGTGAACAGGGGGTCATATACAATGAGCAGTTCTTC

abundance: -
d_gene: -
v_gene: TRBV7-6
j_gene: TRBJ2-5
CDR3aa: CASSLGPQRLETQYF
CDR3nt: TGTGCCAGCAGCTTAGGGCCCCAGAGGTTGGAGACCCAGTACTTC

abundance: few
d_gene: -
v_gene: TRBV5-1
j_gene: TRBJ2-7
CDR3aa: CASSPELSRRPYEQYF
CDR3nt: TGCGCCAGCAGCCCGGAGCTCTCCAGGAGGCCCTACGAGCAGTACTTC

abundance: -
d_gene: TRBD2
v_gene: TRBV29-1
j_gene: TRBJ2-7
CDR3aa: CSAWTSGMPGREQYF
CDR3nt: TGCAGCGCGTGGACTAGCGGGATGCCGGGTCGCGAGCAGTACTTC

abundance: -
d_gene: -
v_gene: TRBV5-6
j_gene: TRBJ2-1
CDR3aa: CASSRPRVDGSSYNEQFF
CDR3nt: TGTGCCAGCAGCCGTCCCAGGGTTGACGGGAGCTCCTACAATGAGCAGTTCTTC

abundance: -
d_gene: TRBD1
v_gene: TRBV19
j_gene: TRBJ2-5
CDR3aa: CASSIKGTGGFQETQYF
CDR3nt: TGTGCCAGTAGTATAAAGGGGACAGGGGGCTTCCAAGAGACCCAGTACTTC

abundance: -
d_gene: TRBD1
v_gene: TRBV6-6
j_gene: TRBJ2-7
CDR3aa: CASSYIKGQLNYEQYF
CDR3nt: TGTGCCAGCAGTTACATTAAGGGACAGTTAAACTACGAGCAGTACTTC

abundance: -
d_gene: -
v_gene: TRBV9
j_gene: TRBJ1-2
CDR3aa: CASSVEPGASRTYGYTF
CDR3nt: TGTGCCAGCAGCGTAGAACCAGGGGCCAGCCGGACCTATGGCTACACCTTC

abundance: -
d_gene: TRBD2
v_gene: TRBV5-1
j_gene: TRBJ2-7
CDR3aa: CASSLQRESGEQYF
CDR3nt: TGCGCCAGCAGCTTGCAGCGGGAGAGTGGCGAGCAGTACTTC

abundance: once
d_gene: TRBD1
v_gene: TRBV2
j_gene: TRBJ2-7
CDR3aa: CASSEEGTGTEQYF
CDR3nt: TGTGCCAGCAGTGAAGAGGGGACAGGGACCGAGCAGTACTTC

abundance: -
d_gene: TRBD1
v_gene: TRBV19
j_gene: TRBJ1-1
CDR3aa: CASSTRGQLHTEAFF
CDR3nt: TGTGCCAGTAGTACAAGGGGACAGCTTCACACTGAAGCTTTCTTT

abundance: -
d_gene: TRBD2
v_gene: TRBV7-9
j_gene: TRBJ2-5
CDR3aa: CASSSSGGRQETQYF
CDR3nt: TGTGCCAGCAGCTCTAGCGGGGGCCGCCAAGAGACCCAGTACTTC

abundance: -
d_gene: -
v_gene: TRBV11-2
j_gene: TRBJ1-1
CDR3aa: CASSLEGGFIAEAFF
CDR3nt: TGTGCCAGCAGCTTGGAGGGCGGTTTTATCGCTGAAGCTTTCTTT

abundance: few
d_gene: TRBD2
v_gene: TRBV6-5
j_gene: TRBJ2-1
CDR3aa: CASNLAGGFNEQFF
CDR3nt: TGTGCCAGCAACCTAGCGGGGGGCTTCAATGAGCAGTTCTTC

abundance: -
d_gene: -
v_gene: TRBV7-2
j_gene: TRBJ2-5
CDR3aa: CASSSRGETQYF
CDR3nt: TGTGCCAGCAGTTCCCGGGGTGAGACCCAGTACTTC

abundance: -
d_gene: -
v_gene: TRBV15
j_gene: TRBJ1-4
CDR3aa: CATSREGQVDEKLFF
CDR3nt: TGTGCCACCAGCAGAGAAGGCCAGGTGGATGAAAAACTGTTTTTT

abundance: few
d_gene: TRBD2
v_gene: TRBV7-9
j_gene: TRBJ2-7
CDR3aa: CASSPQAGGHEQYF
CDR3nt: TGTGCCAGCAGCCCCCAAGCGGGGGGGCACGAGCAGTACTTC

abundance: -
d_gene: TRBD2
v_gene: TRBV18
j_gene: TRBJ2-1
CDR3aa: CASSPPRTSGGYNEQFF
CDR3nt: TGTGCCAGCTCACCACCCCGGACTAGCGGGGGCTACAATGAGCAGTTCTTC

abundance: -
d_gene: -
v_gene: TRBV4-1
j_gene: TRBJ1-2
CDR3aa: CASSPPLGGNYGYTF
CDR3nt: TGCGCCAGCAGCCCTCCATTGGGGGGTAACTATGGCTACACCTTC

abundance: -
d_gene: TRBD2
v_gene: TRBV11-2
j_gene: TRBJ2-1
CDR3aa: CASSTWTSGSSYNEQFF
CDR3nt: TGTGCCAGCAGCACTTGGACTAGCGGGAGCTCCTACAATGAGCAGTTCTTC

abundance: -
d_gene: TRBD1
v_gene: TRBV10-3
j_gene: TRBJ1-5
CDR3aa: CAISEEGAGQPQHF
CDR3nt: TGTGCCATCAGTGAGGAGGGGGCAGGTCAGCCCCAGCATTTT

abundance: -
d_gene: TRBD1
v_gene: TRBV29-1
j_gene: TRBJ2-5
CDR3aa: CSVEPQGSGQETQYF
CDR3nt: TGCAGCGTTGAACCACAGGGGTCTGGGCAAGAGACCCAGTACTTC

abundance: -
d_gene: -
v_gene: TRBV6-4
j_gene: TRBJ2-3
CDR3aa: CASARSLTDTQYF
CDR3nt: TGTGCCAGCGCGAGGTCTCTGACAGATACGCAGTATTTT

abundance: -
d_gene: -
v_gene: TRBV6-6
j_gene: TRBJ2-7
CDR3aa: CASSTGISYEQYF
CDR3nt: TGTGCCAGCAGTACCGGGATCTCCTACGAGCAGTACTTC

abundance: -
d_gene: TRBD2
v_gene: TRBV7-2
j_gene: TRBJ2-1
CDR3aa: CASSLGTSGRYEQFF
CDR3nt: TGTGCCAGCAGCTTGGGGACTAGCGGGAGGTATGAGCAGTTCTTC

abundance: -
d_gene: TRBD1
v_gene: TRBV28
j_gene: TRBJ1-1
CDR3aa: CASSSQDRGGTEAFF
CDR3nt: TGTGCCAGCAGTTCTCAGGACAGGGGAGGCACTGAAGCTTTCTTT

abundance: -
d_gene: -
v_gene: TRBV11-2
j_gene: TRBJ2-3
CDR3aa: CASSLARGAGDTQYF
CDR3nt: TGTGCCAGCAGCTTAGCCCGGGGGGCTGGAGATACGCAGTATTTT

abundance: -
d_gene: -
v_gene: TRBV5-8
j_gene: TRBJ2-7
CDR3aa: CASSLWGGGKHEQYF
CDR3nt: TGTGCCAGCAGCTTGTGGGGGGGCGGTAAGCACGAGCAGTACTTC

abundance: few
d_gene: -
v_gene: TRBV27
j_gene: TRBJ2-3
CDR3aa: CASSVQLAPITDTQYF
CDR3nt: TGTGCCAGCAGTGTTCAACTAGCTCCTATCACAGATACGCAGTATTTT

abundance: once
d_gene: -
v_gene: TRBV6-1
j_gene: TRBJ2-7
CDR3aa: CASSRDSGPYEQYF
CDR3nt: TGTGCCAGCAGCCGGGACTCTGGCCCCTACGAGCAGTACTTC

abundance: -
d_gene: -
v_gene: TRBV5-1
j_gene: TRBJ2-5
CDR3aa: CASSLEARAGETQYF
CDR3nt: TGCGCCAGCAGCTTGGAGGCGCGGGCCGGGGAGACCCAGTACTTC

abundance: -
d_gene: TRBD2
v_gene: TRBV5-6
j_gene: TRBJ2-1
CDR3aa: CASSLSGGPLNEQFF
CDR3nt: TGTGCCAGCAGCCTTAGCGGGGGGCCTCTCAATGAGCAGTTCTTC

abundance: -
d_gene: -
v_gene: TRBV9
j_gene: TRBJ1-2
CDR3aa: CASSVADTNYGYTF
CDR3nt: TGTGCCAGCAGCGTAGCAGACACGAACTATGGCTACACCTTC

abundance: -
d_gene: -
v_gene: TRBV6-6
j_gene: TRBJ1-1
CDR3aa: CASALGGTEAFF
CDR3nt: TGTGCCAGCGCCCTAGGCGGGACTGAAGCTTTCTTT

abundance: -
d_gene: -
v_gene: TRBV10-3
j_gene: TRBJ2-7
CDR3aa: CASKGLEFDEQYF
CDR3nt: TGTGCCTCCAAAGGCTTGGAGTTCGACGAGCAGTACTTC

abundance: -
d_gene: TRBD2
v_gene: TRBV6-6
j_gene: TRBJ2-3
CDR3aa: CASSYPSGGAGDTQYF
CDR3nt: TGTGCCAGCAGTTACCCTAGCGGGGGGGCAGGAGATACGCAGTATTTT

abundance: -
d_gene: -
v_gene: TRBV5-1
j_gene: TRBJ2-7
CDR3aa: CASSAPIPNEQYF
CDR3nt: TGCGCCAGCAGCGCTCCTATTCCCAACGAGCAGTACTTC

abundance: -
d_gene: TRBD1
v_gene: TRBV5-4
j_gene: TRBJ2-7
CDR3aa: CASSLMAGGGEQYF
CDR3nt: TGTGCCAGCAGCTTGATGGCAGGGGGCGGCGAGCAGTACTTC

abundance: -
d_gene: -
v_gene: TRBV25-1
j_gene: TRBJ1-3
CDR3aa: CASTTGPGNTIYF
CDR3nt: TGTGCCAGCACCACAGGGCCTGGAAACACCATATATTTT

abundance: -
d_gene: TRBD1
v_gene: TRBV5-6
j_gene: TRBJ2-2
CDR3aa: CASSWTGRTGELFF
CDR3nt: TGTGCCAGCAGCTGGACAGGGCGTACCGGGGAGCTGTTTTTT

abundance: few
d_gene: TRBD2
v_gene: TRBV6-1
j_gene: TRBJ2-3
CDR3aa: CASQLAGLDTQYF
CDR3nt: TGTGCCAGCCAACTAGCGGGGTTAGATACGCAGTATTTT

abundance: once
d_gene: TRBD2
v_gene: TRBV9
j_gene: TRBJ2-2
CDR3aa: CASSVGLAGSGELFF
CDR3nt: TGTGCCAGCAGCGTGGGACTAGCGGGGTCCGGGGAGCTGTTTTTT

abundance: few
d_gene: -
v_gene: TRBV5-1
j_gene: TRBJ1-1
CDR3aa: CASSLASNTEAFF
CDR3nt: TGCGCCAGCAGCTTGGCTTCGAACACTGAAGCTTTCTTT

abundance: -
d_gene: -
v_gene: TRBV19
j_gene: TRBJ2-2
CDR3aa: CASSILPAGAYTGELFF
CDR3nt: TGTGCCAGTAGTATCCTCCCTGCGGGGGCTTACACCGGGGAGCTGTTTTTT

abundance: -
d_gene: -
v_gene: TRBV6-1
j_gene: TRBJ2-6
CDR3aa: CASSAVSGFTGANVLTF
CDR3nt: TGTGCCAGCAGTGCGGTCTCCGGGTTCACTGGGGCCAACGTCCTGACTTTC

abundance: once
d_gene: -
v_gene: TRBV15
j_gene: TRBJ2-1
CDR3aa: CATSITRDEQFF
CDR3nt: TGTGCCACCAGCATTACTCGGGATGAGCAGTTCTTC

abundance: -
d_gene: -
v_gene: TRBV7-2
j_gene: TRBJ2-7
CDR3aa: CASSLAGRGQGEQYF
CDR3nt: TGTGCCAGCAGCTTAGCGGGGAGAGGTCAGGGGGAGCAGTACTTC

abundance: once
d_gene: -
v_gene: TRBV15
j_gene: TRBJ2-2
CDR3aa: CATSTTPNTGELFF
CDR3nt: TGTGCCACCAGCACCACTCCGAACACCGGGGAGCTGTTTTTT

abundance: once
d_gene: -
v_gene: TRBV6-1
j_gene: TRBJ1-5
CDR3aa: CASRPTGGSHQPQHF
CDR3nt: TGTGCCAGCAGGCCCACGGGGGGCAGCCACCAGCCCCAGCATTTT

abundance: -
d_gene: -
v_gene: TRBV7-2
j_gene: TRBJ1-2
CDR3aa: CASSLETGITYGYTF
CDR3nt: TGTGCCAGCAGCTTAGAGACAGGTATAACCTATGGCTACACCTTC